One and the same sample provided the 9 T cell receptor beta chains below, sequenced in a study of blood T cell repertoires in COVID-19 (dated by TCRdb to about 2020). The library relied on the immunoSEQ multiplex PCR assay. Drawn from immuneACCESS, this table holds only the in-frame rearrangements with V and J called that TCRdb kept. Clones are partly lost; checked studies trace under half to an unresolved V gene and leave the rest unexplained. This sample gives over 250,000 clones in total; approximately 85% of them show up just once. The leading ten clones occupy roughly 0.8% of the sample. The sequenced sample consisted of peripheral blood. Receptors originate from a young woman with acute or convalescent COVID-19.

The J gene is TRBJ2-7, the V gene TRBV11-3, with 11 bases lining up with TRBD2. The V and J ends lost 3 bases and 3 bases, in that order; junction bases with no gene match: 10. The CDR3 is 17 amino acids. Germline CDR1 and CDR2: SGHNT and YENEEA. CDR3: CASSFRPSGRTSYEQYF. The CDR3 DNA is TGTGCCAGCAGCTTTAGACCTAGCGGGAGGACCAGCTACGAGCAGTACTTC.

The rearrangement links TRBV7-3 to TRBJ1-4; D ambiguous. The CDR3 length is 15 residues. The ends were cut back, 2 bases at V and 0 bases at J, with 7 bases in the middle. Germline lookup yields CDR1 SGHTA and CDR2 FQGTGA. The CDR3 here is CASSLGRTTNEKLFF. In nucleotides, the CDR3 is TGTGCCAGCAGCTTAGGCCGAACAACTAATGAAAAACTGTTTTTT.

Here the CDR3 reads CASSETGVGNTQYF. CDR3 coding DNA: TGTGCCAGCAGTGAAACAGGGGTTGGAAATACGCAGTATTTT. The chain has TRBV6-1 and TRBJ2-3; 7 bases are a match to TRBD1. The germline CDR1 and CDR2 sequences are MNHNS and SASEGT. The CDR3 totals 14 residues. V shed 2 bases and J 7 bases; nucleotides not matched to a gene: 6.

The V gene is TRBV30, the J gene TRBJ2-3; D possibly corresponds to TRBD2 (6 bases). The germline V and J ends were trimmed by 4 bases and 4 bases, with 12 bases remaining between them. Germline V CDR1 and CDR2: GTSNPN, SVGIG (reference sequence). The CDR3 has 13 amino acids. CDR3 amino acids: CAWTMRESDTQYF. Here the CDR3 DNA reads TGTGCCTGGACTATGCGGGAATCAGATACGCAGTATTTT.

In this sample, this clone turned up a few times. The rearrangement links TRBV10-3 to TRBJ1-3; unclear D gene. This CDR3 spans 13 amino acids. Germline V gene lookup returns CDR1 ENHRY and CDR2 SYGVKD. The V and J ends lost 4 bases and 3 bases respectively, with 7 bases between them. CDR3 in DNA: TGTGCCATCAGTGCCGGTGGTGGAAACACCATATATTTT. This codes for CAISAGGGNTIYF.

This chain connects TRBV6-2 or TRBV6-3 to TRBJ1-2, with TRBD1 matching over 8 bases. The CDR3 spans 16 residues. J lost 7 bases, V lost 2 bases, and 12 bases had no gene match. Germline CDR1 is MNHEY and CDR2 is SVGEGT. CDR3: CASSYASPGQDFGYTF. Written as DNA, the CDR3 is TGTGCCAGCAGTTACGCCTCTCCGGGACAGGATTTTGGCTACACCTTC.

CDR3 region: CASSWTDDRTYEQYF. The CDR3 DNA is TGCGCCAGCAGCTGGACGGATGACAGGACCTACGAGCAGTACTTC. The chain recombines TRBV5-1 with TRBJ2-7, with a possible D match to TRBD1 (6 bases). The V gene's germline CDR1 is SGHRS and CDR2 YFSETQ. The length of the CDR3 is 15 residues. V lost 3 bases to trimming and J lost 2 bases, with 15 bases between them.

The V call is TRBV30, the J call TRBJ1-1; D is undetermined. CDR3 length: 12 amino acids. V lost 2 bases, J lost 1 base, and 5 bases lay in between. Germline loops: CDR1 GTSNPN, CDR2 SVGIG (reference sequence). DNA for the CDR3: TGTGCCTGGAGTCCTTCGAACACTGAAGCTTTCTTT. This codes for CAWSPSNTEAFF.

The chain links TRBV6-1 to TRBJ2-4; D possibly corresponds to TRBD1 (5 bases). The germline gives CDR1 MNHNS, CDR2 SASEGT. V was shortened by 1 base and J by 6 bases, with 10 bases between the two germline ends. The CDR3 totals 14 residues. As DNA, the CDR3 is TGTGCCAGCAGTGAAGGGGCAGGGCGAAACATTCAGTACTTC. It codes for CASSEGAGRNIQYF.